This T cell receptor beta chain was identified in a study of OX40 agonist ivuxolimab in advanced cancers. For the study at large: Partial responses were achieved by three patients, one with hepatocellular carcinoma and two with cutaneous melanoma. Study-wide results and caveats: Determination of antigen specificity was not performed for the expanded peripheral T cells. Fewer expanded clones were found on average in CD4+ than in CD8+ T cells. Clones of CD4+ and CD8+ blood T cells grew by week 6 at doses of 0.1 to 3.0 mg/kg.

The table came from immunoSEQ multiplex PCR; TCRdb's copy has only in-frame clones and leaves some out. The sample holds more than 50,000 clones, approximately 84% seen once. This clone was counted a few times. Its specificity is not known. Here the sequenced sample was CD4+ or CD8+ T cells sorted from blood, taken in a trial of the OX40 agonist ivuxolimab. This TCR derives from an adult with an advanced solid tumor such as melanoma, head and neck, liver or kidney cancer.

The CDR3 coding sequence is TGTGCCAGCACCCCAGGGAGTGGGGCTAGCAATGAGCAGTTCTTC. Its protein product is CASTPGSGASNEQFF. This chain joins TRBV7-3 and TRBJ2-1, with D perhaps given as TRBD1 or TRBD2 (5 bases each). Germline lookup yields CDR1 SGHTA and CDR2 FQGTGA. Trimming removed 7 bases from V and 6 bases from J, with 19 bases in between. The CDR3 totals 15 residues. Full variable domain (outside the CDR3, taken from reference TRBV7-3 and TRBJ2-1): GAGVSQTPSNKVTEKGKYVELRCDPISGHTALYWYRQSLGQGPEFLIYFQGTGAADDSGLPNDRFFAVRPEGSVSTLKIQRTERGDSAVYLCASTPGSGASNEQFFGPGTRLTVL.